The following is a TCR beta chain sequence with its context. Its antigen is unknown. One junction end does not reproduce the germline sequence, and a read error may be involved. Sequencing was carried out with an Illumina NovaSeq 6000. Using 5'RACE with constant-segment primers, TCRalpha and TCRbeta cDNA libraries were constructed, with sample barcodes and unique molecular identifiers added in the process. RNA was extracted from every sample with Trizol reagent. Amplification of the libraries took two PCR steps, and the second step added a second sample barcode plus Illumina TruSeq adapters. Sequencing of libraries was performed on an Illumina NovaSeq with 2 x 150 bp paired-end reads. The study's own analysis went as follows. The reads were demultiplexed and collapsed into UMI-guided consensus sequences using migec v1.2.7. Using mixcr v2.1.11, UMI consensuses were aligned to TRA and TRB V and J templates and then assembled into clonotypes. Expanded or contracted clonotypes were those called significant by both edgeR and NoisET, with noise models trained on biological replicates. edgeR calls used a false discovery rate-adjusted p below 0.01 and a log2 fold-change threshold of 1. PCA with hierarchical clustering of max-normalized trajectories of the 1000 most abundant clonotypes was used as exploratory dynamics analysis. Separately sequenced CD4+ and CD8+ repertoires were used to assign the CD4 or CD8 phenotype of responding clones. TCRdb passed the public sequencing reads through fastp at Q25 and MiXCR, retaining productive beta sequences. Each CDR3 protein gets just one entry, which takes the most common genes and DNA from the rows behind it. The V and J calls and clone size are TCRdb's, not the authors'. A total of 400,000 to 450,000 distinct CDR3 sequences appear in this sample, approximately 19% of them only once. About 22% of the sample is held by the ten biggest clonotypes.

The sample originates from a study of T-cell memory formation after mild COVID-19 (dated by TCRdb to the early 2020s). A note on the overall study: Most TCR sequence clusters were specific to one of the two donors. T-cell clones expanding and contracting after mild COVID-19 in a couple of donors were tracked by longitudinal TCRalpha and TCRbeta repertoire sequencing. The cohort comprised two young, previously healthy adult volunteers, one female and one male. Results and caveats for the whole study, not just this receptor: The study included only a couple of mild cases, and larger cohorts that include severe cases with pre-infection samples were judged to be necessary. Some responding clones were found in pre-infection memory, which suggests that pre-existing cross-reactive memory T cells took part in the SARS-CoV-2 response. Whether the second-wave clones peaking on day 37 were SARS-CoV-2 specific was not confirmed. Clones that contracted from day 15 to 85 showed balanced CD4/CD8 phenotypes, whereas a second wave of clones that expanded from day 15 to 37 leaned towards CD4+. Contracting CD4+ clones were found mainly in CM and EM memory subsets, while CD8+ clones were enriched in EMRA.

Including the terminal cysteine and phenylalanine, the CDR3 comprises 13 residues. Solely the CDR3 DNA is kept, with 39 bases framed from the first base. CDR1 and CDR2, per the germline V gene, are SNHLY and FYNNEI. PBMCs were isolated by Ficoll-Paque density gradient centrifugation. Sequenced material: PBMCs or a T cell subset sorted from them (not recorded which). The rearranged chain carries TRBV2 and TRBJ1-1, with the D gene uncertain. The sequence came from a man between 18 and 35 years old who had mild COVID-19 (a few samples of this study predate the infection). The sample titles of this study are shuffled in the database, so cell type and time point are left out; the donor was told from shared clones. The CDR3 protein: CASSVAGYTEAFF. The DNA sequence is given as TGTGCAAGCAGTGTCGCGGGGTACACTGAAGCTTTCTTT.